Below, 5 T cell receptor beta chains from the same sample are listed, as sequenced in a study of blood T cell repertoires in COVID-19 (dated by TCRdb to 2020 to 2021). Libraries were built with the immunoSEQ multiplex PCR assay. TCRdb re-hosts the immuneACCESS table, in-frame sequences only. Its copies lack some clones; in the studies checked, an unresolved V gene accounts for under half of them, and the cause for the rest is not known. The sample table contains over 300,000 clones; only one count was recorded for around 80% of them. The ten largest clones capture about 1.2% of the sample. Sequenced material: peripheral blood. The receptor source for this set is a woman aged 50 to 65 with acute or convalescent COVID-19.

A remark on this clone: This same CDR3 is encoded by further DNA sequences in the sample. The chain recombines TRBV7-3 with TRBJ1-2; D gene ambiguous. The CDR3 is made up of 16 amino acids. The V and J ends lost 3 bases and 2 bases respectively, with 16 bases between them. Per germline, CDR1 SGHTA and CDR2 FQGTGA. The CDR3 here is CASSFPGSFPNYGYTF. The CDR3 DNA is TGTGCCAGCAGCTTCCCTGGGAGCTTTCCCAACTATGGCTACACCTTC.

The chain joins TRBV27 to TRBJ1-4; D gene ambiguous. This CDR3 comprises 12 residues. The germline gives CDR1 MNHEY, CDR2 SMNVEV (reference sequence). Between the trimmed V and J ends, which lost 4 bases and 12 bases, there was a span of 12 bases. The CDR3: CASSSDRGELFF. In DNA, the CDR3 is TGTGCCAGCAGTTCGGACCGGGGAGAACTGTTTTTT. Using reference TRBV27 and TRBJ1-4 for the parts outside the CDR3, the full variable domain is EAQVTQNPRYLITVTGKKLTVTCSQNMNHEYMSWYRQDPGLGLRQIYYSMNVEVTDKGDVPEGYKVSRKEKRNFPLILESPSPNQTSLYFCASSSDRGELFFGSGTQLSVL.

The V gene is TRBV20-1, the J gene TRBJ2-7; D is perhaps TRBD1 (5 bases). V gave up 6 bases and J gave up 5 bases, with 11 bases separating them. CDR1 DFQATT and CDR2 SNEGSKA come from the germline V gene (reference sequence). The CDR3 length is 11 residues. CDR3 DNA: TGCAGTGCGAGGCAGGGCGACGAGCAGTACGTC. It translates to CSARQGDEQYV.

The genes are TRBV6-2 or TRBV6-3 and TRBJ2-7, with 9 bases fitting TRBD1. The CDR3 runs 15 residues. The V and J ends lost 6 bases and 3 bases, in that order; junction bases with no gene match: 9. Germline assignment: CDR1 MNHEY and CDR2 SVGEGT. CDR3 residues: CASSPLEGQGYEQYF. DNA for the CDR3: TGTGCCAGCAGCCCACTCGAGGGACAGGGCTACGAGCAGTACTTC.

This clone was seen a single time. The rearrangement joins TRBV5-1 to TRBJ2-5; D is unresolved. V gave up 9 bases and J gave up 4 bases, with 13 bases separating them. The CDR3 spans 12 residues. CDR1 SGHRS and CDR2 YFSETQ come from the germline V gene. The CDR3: CATRSATETQYF. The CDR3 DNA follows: TGCGCCACCCGCAGCGCTACAGAGACCCAGTACTTC.